This is a list of T cell receptor beta chains from one sample in a study of metastatic and nonmetastatic thyroid tumors. TCRdb used MiXCR to call clones anew from the PCR reads. The sample includes tens of thousands of clones, 20% to 25% of them seen just once. The sequencing input was blood. The receptors originated from a female donor with papillary thyroid cancer or a benign thyroid nodule (not recorded which). Some clones in this sample may be carry-over from other donors' samples. Each CDR3 is given with its conserved first and last residue. Each record gives: J gene, V gene, clone size, D gene, CDR3 DNA, CDR3 protein. The D gene is left open where the match is weak. Expanded clones are given a class, and other clones once, few, many or no size at all.

TRBJ2-5	TRBV7-2	.	.	TGTGCCAGCAGCTTAAGGGCCCAGTCCCTCGGGGAGACCCAGTACTTC	CASSLRAQSLGETQYF
TRBJ2-7	TRBV12-3/TRBV12-4	medium-sized	TRBD1	TGTGCCAGCGGACAGGGGATGGCCCTCGAGCAGTACTTC	CASGQGMALEQYF
TRBJ1-2	TRBV6-5	.	.	TGTGCCAGCAGTTTCGAAGGGGCAGGGGCTAACTATGGCTACACCTTC	CASSFEGAGANYGYTF
TRBJ2-3	TRBV19	many	TRBD1	TGTGCCAGTAGACAGGGGGCCGGGGATACGCAGTATTTT	CASRQGAGDTQYF
TRBJ2-1	TRBV10-1	few	.	TGCGCCAGCAGTGACGGTTGGGAGACCCAGTTCTTC	CASSDGWETQFF
TRBJ2-7	TRBV20-1	few	.	TGCAGTGCTAGAGGATCAGTACATAGGAACGAGCAGTACTTC	CSARGSVHRNEQYF
TRBJ2-1	TRBV5-1	few	TRBD2	TGCGCCAGCAGGCAGACTAGCGGCTATGAGCAGTTCTTC	CASRQTSGYEQFF
TRBJ1-5	TRBV6-6	.	.	TGTGCCAGCAGTTACTCGGGGGTATCGAGCAATCAGCCCCGGCATTTT	CASSYSGVSSNQPRHF
TRBJ1-5	TRBV7-2	many	TRBD1	TGTGCCAGCACGATGGGACAGGGGAGGAATCAGCCCCAGCATTTT	CASTMGQGRNQPQHF
TRBJ1-2	TRBV4-1	many	.	TGCGCCAGCAGCCAAGGAGTCGGACGGGGCTACACCTTC	CASSQGVGRGYTF
TRBJ1-5	TRBV27	.	TRBD1	TGTGCCGGCAGTTCCCAGACAGGGTTGTACCAGCCCCAGCATTTT	CAGSSQTGLYQPQHF
TRBJ1-4	TRBV19	many	.	TGTGCCAGCTCGGGTGGGGACGGGGTTGAAAAACTGTTTTTT	CASSGGDGVEKLFF
TRBJ2-7	TRBV28	.	TRBD2	TGTTCCGGGGGGGGTCCCCTCGAGCAGTACTTC	CSGGGPLEQYF
TRBJ1-2	TRBV4-1	many	.	TGCGCCAGCAGCCAAGATCTAGGGCTAACCCATGTAGGCTACACCTTC	CASSQDLGLTHVGYTF
TRBJ1-6	TRBV6-1	medium-sized	TRBD1	TGTGCCAGCTCCGACAGGGACGCCTATAATTCACCCCTCCACTTT	CASSDRDAYNSPLHF
TRBJ1-5	TRBV30	.	.	TGTGCCTGGACCGTACGAGGGTCGAATCAGCCCCAGCATTTT	CAWTVRGSNQPQHF
TRBJ2-1	TRBV6-4	few	.	TGTGCCAGCAGTGAGGGGGGAAGGGGTAATAATGAGCAGTTCTTC	CASSEGGRGNNEQFF
TRBJ2-5	TRBV9	many	TRBD2	TGTGCCAGCAGCCCCCAGCGGGAGAGGCGAGAGACCCAGTACTTC	CASSPQRERRETQYF
TRBJ2-7	TRBV12-3/TRBV12-4	few	.	TGTGCCAGCAGTTTAGGCGATTCCTACGAGCAGTACTTC	CASSLGDSYEQYF
TRBJ2-1	TRBV7-7	.	.	TGTGCTAGCAGCTTAGCAAAAGGCGGCTTCAATGAGCAGTTCTTC	CASSLAKGGFNEQFF
TRBJ1-2	TRBV15	few	.	TGTGTCACCAGCAGAGATGGGTGGGGCTACACCTTC	CVTSRDGWGYTF
TRBJ2-7	TRBV28	.	TRBD1	TGTGCCAGCGGGGGACAGGGAATCTACGAGCAGTACTTC	CASGGQGIYEQYF
TRBJ1-2	TRBV11-2	.	.	TGTGCCAGCAGCTTAGTTCTTGATGACAGATCTAACTATGGCTACACCTTC	CASSLVLDDRSNYGYTF
TRBJ1-5	TRBV6-5	.	TRBD1	TGTGCCAGCAGTTACCCAACAGGGGGAAGTCAGCCCCAGCATTTT	CASSYPTGGSQPQHF
TRBJ1-2	TRBV20-1	.	TRBD1	TGCAGTGCTAGACGACAAGACAGGGGGTTGGGCTATGGCTACACCTTC	CSARRQDRGLGYGYTF
TRBJ2-1	TRBV6-2/TRBV6-3	few	TRBD2	TGTGCCAGCAGTTACTCGATGGGACTAAATGAGCAGTTCTTC	CASSYSMGLNEQFF
TRBJ2-1	TRBV5-6	.	TRBD2	TGTGCCAGCAGCTTGCTGTCTAGCGGGGGGGCGGTCAATGAGCAGTTCTTC	CASSLLSSGGAVNEQFF
TRBJ1-2	TRBV7-8	.	.	TGTGCCAGCAGCTTAGTCTCCGATGGAAACAGCTTC	CASSLVSDGNSF
TRBJ2-1	TRBV7-9	.	TRBD1	TGTGCCAGCAGCATCGACAGGGGCCACAATGAGCAGTTCTTC	CASSIDRGHNEQFF
TRBJ1-2	TRBV20-1	medium-sized	TRBD1	TGCAGTGCTAGAGAGACAGGGGTTAACTATGGCTACACCTTC	CSARETGVNYGYTF
TRBJ1-1	TRBV10-3	few	.	TGTGCCATCAAGCAGAACACTGAAGCTTTCTTT	CAIKQNTEAFF
TRBJ1-2	TRBV6-1	many	TRBD1	TGTGCCAGCAGTCGTGGACAGGTGGGAGGCTACACCTTC	CASSRGQVGGYTF
TRBJ2-7	TRBV28	.	.	TGTGCCAGCAGTTCAGAGGGACATCCTTTGAAGCAGTACTTC	CASSSEGHPLKQYF
TRBJ2-2	TRBV7-9	.	.	TGTGCCAGCAGCTTAATGTCCACCGGGGAGCTGTTTTTT	CASSLMSTGELFF
TRBJ2-7	TRBV2	.	.	TGTGCCAGTAGACCTGGGGGCGGACTTGTCGAGCAGTACTTC	CASRPGGGLVEQYF
TRBJ2-7	TRBV9	many	.	TGTGCCAGCAGCGGCATACAGGGTGGCGAGCAGTACTTC	CASSGIQGGEQYF
TRBJ2-7	TRBV4-1	.	TRBD2	TGCGCCAGCAGCCAAGAGGGGGGGGAGACCTACGAGCAGTACTTC	CASSQEGGETYEQYF
TRBJ2-2	TRBV6-1	few	TRBD2	TGTGCCAGCAGTGACCTAGCGGGTACGAACACCGGGGAGCTGTTTTTT	CASSDLAGTNTGELFF
TRBJ1-5	TRBV19	.	.	TGTGCCAGTGGGGTGTGGATCGGGCAGAATCAGCCCCAGCATTTT	CASGVWIGQNQPQHF
TRBJ2-6	TRBV4-1	many	TRBD2	TGCGCCAGCAGCCAAGATGCTAGCGGAGCCTCTGGGGCCAACGTCCTGACTTTC	CASSQDASGASGANVLTF
TRBJ2-2	TRBV19	few	TRBD1	TGTGCCAGTAGTCCCGGGACAGGGGACACCGGGGAGCTGTTTTTT	CASSPGTGDTGELFF